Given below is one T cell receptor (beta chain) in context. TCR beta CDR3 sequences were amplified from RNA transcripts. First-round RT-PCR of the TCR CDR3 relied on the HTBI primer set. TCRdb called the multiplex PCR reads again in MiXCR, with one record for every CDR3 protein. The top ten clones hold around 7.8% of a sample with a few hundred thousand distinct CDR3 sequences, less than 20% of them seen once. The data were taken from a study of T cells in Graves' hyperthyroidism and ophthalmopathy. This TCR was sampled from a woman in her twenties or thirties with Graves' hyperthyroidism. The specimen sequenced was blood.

The CDR3 sequence is CATRDAGVAGELFF. The CDR3 DNA is TGTGCCACCAGGGACGCCGGGGTCGCCGGGGAGCTGTTTTTT. The rearrangement joins TRBV15 to TRBJ2-2; maybe TRBD2 (5 bases). Germline V gene sequence: CDR1 LNHNV, CDR2 YYDKDF (reference sequence). The CDR3 has 14 residues. Trimming cost V 6 bases and J 6 bases, with 14 bases left between them.